The following is a TCR beta chain sequence with its context. Its antigen is undetermined. Barcoded TCR alpha and TCR beta cDNA libraries with UMIs came from 5'RACE using constant-segment primers. MiXCR, applied by TCRdb to the 5' RACE reads, yields one record per CDR3 protein. Of fewer than 350,000 distinct CDR3 sequences in the sample, more than 13% are singletons; the top ten hold over 20%. These data are taken from a study of T-cell memory formation after mild COVID-19. Whole-study results and caveats: Within pre-infection memory, some responding clones were found, suggesting cross-reactive memory joined. CM and EM subsets held most contracting CD4+ clones; EMRA held CD8+ ones.

Deletions cut 3 bases from V and 5 bases from J, with 22 bases between. The CDR3 sequence is 17 residues long. Germline V lookup: CDR1 LNHDA, CDR2 SQIVND (reference sequence). What was sequenced was PBMCs or a T cell subset sorted from them (not recorded which). The chain carries TRBV19 and TRBJ1-1; D is ambiguous. The sequence was collected from a man between 18 and 29 years old who had mild COVID-19 (a few samples of this study predate the infection). Cell type and time point are not known. The CDR3 DNA reads TGTGCCAGTAGTATCGGAGGCTCGAGGGATGAAAAGACTGAAGCTTTCTTT. Translated: CASSIGGSRDEKTEAFF.